The clone carrying this T cell receptor (beta chain) was counted once. Its antigen is undetermined. The data derive from a study of PD-L1 blockade in urothelial cancer. The wider study: About nine tenths of the roughly 30 patients comprised males who had bladder-origin urothelial cancer. Study-wide results and limits: Prediction of better survival came from below-median pretreatment blood TCR clonality.

Time point defined: pretreatment peripheral blood. Sample numbers ranged from 1 to 8 per patient, encompassing pretreatment and on-treatment collections. Into every PCR, synthetic TCR analog templates were spiked. Repertoires were generated with immunoSEQ multiplex PCR, while TCRdb's copy carries only in-frame clones and drops some. Of tens of thousands of clones in the sample, 80% to 85% were seen once. The sequencing here drew on PBMCs, taken around atezolizumab (anti-PD-L1) treatment. This sequence originates from a man between 60 and 75 years old with urothelial cancer.

The CDR3 region has the DNA TGTGCCAGCAGCTTAGGAGGGGGTCTCTCCTACGAGCAGTACTTC. Translated: CASSLGGGLSYEQYF. The chain recombines TRBV11-2 with TRBJ2-7, with D possibly being TRBD1 (6 bases). CDR1 SGHAT and CDR2 FQNNGV come from the germline V gene. V dropped 1 base and J dropped 0 bases, with 10 bases sitting between them. The CDR3 has 15 residues.